This TCR beta chain emerged from a study of T cell responses to AZD1222 COVID-19 vaccine. Overall study findings and caveats: Repertoire sampling happened only post peak T cell response.

Some clones are missing from TCRdb's copy, which holds only in-frame ones; the method was immunoSEQ multiplex PCR. The sample holds around 160,000 clones, roughly 91% seen once. Comment on this clone: The antigen is unknown.

CDR1 MGHRA and CDR2 YSYEKL come from the germline V gene. The CDR3 has 17 amino acids. V dropped 4 bases and J dropped 3; count of bases not matched to a gene: 10. This rearrangement joins TRBV4-1 to TRBJ1-3; 9 nucleotides agree with TRBD1. The sample consisted of peripheral blood, taken on day 0 of AZD1222 vaccination. The source is an adult in good health. Here the CDR3 reads CASSLRQGQGGGNTIYF. In DNA, the CDR3 is TGCGCCAGCAGCCTCCGACAGGGACAGGGAGGTGGAAACACCATATATTTT.